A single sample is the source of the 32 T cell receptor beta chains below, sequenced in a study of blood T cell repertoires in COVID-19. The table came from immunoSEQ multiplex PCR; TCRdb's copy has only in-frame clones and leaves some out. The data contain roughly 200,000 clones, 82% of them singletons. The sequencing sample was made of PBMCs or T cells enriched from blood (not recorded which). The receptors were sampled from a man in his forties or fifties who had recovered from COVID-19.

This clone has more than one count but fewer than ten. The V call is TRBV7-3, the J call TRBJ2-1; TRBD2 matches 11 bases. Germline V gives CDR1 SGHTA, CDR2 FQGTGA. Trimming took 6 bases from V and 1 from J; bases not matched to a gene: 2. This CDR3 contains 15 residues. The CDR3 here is CASSSSGRSYNEQFF. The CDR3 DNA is TGTGCCAGCAGTTCTAGCGGGAGGTCCTACAATGAGCAGTTCTTC.

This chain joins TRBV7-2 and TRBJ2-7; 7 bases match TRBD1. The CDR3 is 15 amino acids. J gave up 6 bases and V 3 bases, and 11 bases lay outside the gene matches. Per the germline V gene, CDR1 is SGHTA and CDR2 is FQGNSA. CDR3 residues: CASSLAGTVNSEQYF. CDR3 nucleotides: TGTGCCAGCAGCTTGGCAGGGACAGTCAATTCCGAGCAGTACTTC.

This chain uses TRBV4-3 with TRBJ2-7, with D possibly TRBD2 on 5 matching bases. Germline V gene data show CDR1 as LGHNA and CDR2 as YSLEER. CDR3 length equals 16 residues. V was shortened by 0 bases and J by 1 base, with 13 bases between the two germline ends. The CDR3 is CASSQDAGYLSYEQYF. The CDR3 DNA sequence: TGCGCCAGCAGCCAAGATGCGGGCTACCTATCCTACGAGCAGTACTTC.

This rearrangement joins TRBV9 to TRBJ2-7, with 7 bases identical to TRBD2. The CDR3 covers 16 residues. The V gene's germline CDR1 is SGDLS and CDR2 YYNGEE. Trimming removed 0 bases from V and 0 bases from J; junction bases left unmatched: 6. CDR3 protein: CASSVVAAGASYEQYF. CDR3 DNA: TGTGCCAGCAGCGTAGTCGCGGCGGGAGCCTCCTACGAGCAGTACTTC.

CDR3 amino acids: CASNRRRGLAGVGEQFF. CDR3 nucleotide sequence: TGTGCCAGCAATCGTAGACGGGGACTAGCGGGAGTCGGTGAGCAGTTCTTC. The chain uses TRBV7-2 and TRBJ2-1, with 14 bases fitting TRBD2. Germline V gene lookup returns CDR1 SGHTA and CDR2 FQGNSA. V lost 7 bases to trimming and J lost 9 bases; unmatched junction nucleotides: 14. This CDR3 has 17 residues.

The CDR3 region is CASSLTTQNTGELFF. CDR3 in DNA: TGTGCCAGCAGCCTCACGACACAAAACACCGGGGAGCTGTTTTTT. The chain combines TRBV11-3 with TRBJ2-2; D is uncertain. V lost 5 bases to trimming and J lost 2 bases, with 12 bases between them. The CDR3 extends over 15 amino acids. The germline V gene encodes CDR1 SGHNT and CDR2 YENEEA.

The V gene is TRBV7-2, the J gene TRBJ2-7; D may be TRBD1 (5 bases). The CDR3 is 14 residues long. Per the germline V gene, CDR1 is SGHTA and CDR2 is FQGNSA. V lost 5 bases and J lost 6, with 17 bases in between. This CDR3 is CASSLNPTRGEQYF. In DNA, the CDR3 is TGTGCCAGCAGCCTCAACCCTACAAGGGGCGAGCAGTACTTC.

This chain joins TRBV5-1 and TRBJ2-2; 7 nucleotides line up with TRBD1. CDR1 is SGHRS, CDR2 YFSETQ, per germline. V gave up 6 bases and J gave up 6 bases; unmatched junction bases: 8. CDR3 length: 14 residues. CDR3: CASTKPQGAGELFF. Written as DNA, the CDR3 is TGCGCCAGCACGAAGCCGCAGGGGGCCGGGGAGCTGTTTTTT.

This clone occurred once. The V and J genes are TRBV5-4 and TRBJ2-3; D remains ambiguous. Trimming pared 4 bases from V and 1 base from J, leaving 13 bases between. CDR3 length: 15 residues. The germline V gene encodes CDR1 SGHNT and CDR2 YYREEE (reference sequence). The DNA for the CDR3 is TGTGCCAGCAGCCCGCCCCCTCCAGGCACAGATACGCAGTATTTT. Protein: CASSPPPPGTDTQYF.

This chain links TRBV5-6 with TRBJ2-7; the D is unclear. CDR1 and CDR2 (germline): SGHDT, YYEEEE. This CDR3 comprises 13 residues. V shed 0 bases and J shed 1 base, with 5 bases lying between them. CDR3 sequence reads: CASSLDRSYEQYF. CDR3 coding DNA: TGTGCCAGCAGCTTGGACAGATCCTACGAGCAGTACTTC. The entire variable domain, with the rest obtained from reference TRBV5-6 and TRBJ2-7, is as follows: DAGVTQSPTHLIKTRGQQVTLRCSPKSGHDTVSWYQQALGQGPQFIFQYYEEEERQRGNFPDRFSGHQFPNYSSELNVNALLLGDSALYLCASSLDRSYEQYFGPGTRLTVT.

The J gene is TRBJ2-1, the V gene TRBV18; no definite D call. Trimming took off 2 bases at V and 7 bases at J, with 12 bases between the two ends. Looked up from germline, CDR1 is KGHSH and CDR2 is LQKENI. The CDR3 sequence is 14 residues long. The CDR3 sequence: CASSPEVTRNEQFF. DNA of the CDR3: TGTGCCAGCTCACCAGAAGTGACTCGAAATGAGCAGTTCTTC.

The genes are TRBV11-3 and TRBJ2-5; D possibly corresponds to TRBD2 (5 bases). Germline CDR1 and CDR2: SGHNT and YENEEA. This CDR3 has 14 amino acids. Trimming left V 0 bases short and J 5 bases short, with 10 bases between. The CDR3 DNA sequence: TGTGCCAGCAGCTTAGACCGGGAATCGGAGACCCAGTACTTC. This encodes CASSLDRESETQYF.

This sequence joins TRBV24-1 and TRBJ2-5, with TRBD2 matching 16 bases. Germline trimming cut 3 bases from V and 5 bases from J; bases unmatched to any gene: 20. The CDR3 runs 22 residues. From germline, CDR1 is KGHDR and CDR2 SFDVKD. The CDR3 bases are TGTGCCACCAGTGATCCGGGACTAGCGGGAGGGTACGACTCGCCGGGAGGTGAGACCCAGTACTTC. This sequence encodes CATSDPGLAGGYDSPGGETQYF.

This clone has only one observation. DNA for the CDR3: TGTGCCAGCAGCCAGGAAGGACAGGGAACGGAGGACACTGAAGCTTTCTTT. Translation gives CASSQEGQGTEDTEAFF. The rearrangement links TRBV7-9 to TRBJ1-1; 8 bases fit TRBD1. Germline V CDR1 and CDR2: SEHNR, FQNEAQ (reference sequence). The CDR3 length is 17 residues. The ends lost 5 bases at V and 3 bases at J; junction bases unmatched: 14.

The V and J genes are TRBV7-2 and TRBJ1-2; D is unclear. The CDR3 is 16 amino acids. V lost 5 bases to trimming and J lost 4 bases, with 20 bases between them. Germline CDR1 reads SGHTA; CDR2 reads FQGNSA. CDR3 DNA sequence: TGTGCCAGCAGCCCATCCCGCGCCCGCCCCTTCTATGGCTACACCTTC. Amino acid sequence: CASSPSRARPFYGYTF.

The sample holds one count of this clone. The CDR3 loop is CASKRGSVTGELFF. CDR3 DNA: TGTGCCAGCAAGAGGGGGTCGGTCACCGGGGAGCTGTTTTTT. The gene calls are TRBV28 and TRBJ2-2; possibly TRBD1 for D (6 bases). This CDR3 spans 14 amino acids. The germline V gene has CDR1 MDHEN and CDR2 SYDVKM. Between the trimmed V and J ends, which lost 7 bases and 4 bases, there was a span of 13 bases.

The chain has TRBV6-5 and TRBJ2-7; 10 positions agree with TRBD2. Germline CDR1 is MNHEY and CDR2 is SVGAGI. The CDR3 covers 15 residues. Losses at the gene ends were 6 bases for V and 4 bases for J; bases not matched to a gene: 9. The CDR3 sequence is CASSLAGVTLYEQYF. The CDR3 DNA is TGTGCCAGCAGCCTAGCGGGAGTGACCTTGTACGAGCAGTACTTC.

CDR3 bases: TGTGCCAGCAGCTTGGAAACAGGGGGGTATAGCAATCAGCCCCAGCATTTT. It specifies CASSLETGGYSNQPQHF. The chain uses TRBV5-5 and TRBJ1-5; 8 positions agree with TRBD1. The CDR3 is 17 amino acids. Per the germline V gene, CDR1 is SGHKS and CDR2 is YYEKEE (reference sequence). With 0 bases clipped from V and 0 bases from J, the junction kept 5 bases outside the gene matches.

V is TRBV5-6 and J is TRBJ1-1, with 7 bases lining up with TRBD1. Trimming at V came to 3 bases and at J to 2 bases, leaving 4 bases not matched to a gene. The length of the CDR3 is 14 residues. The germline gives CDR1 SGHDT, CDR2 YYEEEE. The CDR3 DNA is TGTGCCAGCAGCTGGGGACAGTATAACACTGAAGCTTTCTTT. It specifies CASSWGQYNTEAFF.

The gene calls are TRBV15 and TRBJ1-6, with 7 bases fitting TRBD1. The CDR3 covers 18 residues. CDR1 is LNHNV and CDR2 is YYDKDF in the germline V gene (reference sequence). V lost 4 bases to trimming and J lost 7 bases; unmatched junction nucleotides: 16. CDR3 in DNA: TGTGCCACCAGCACCGACCGCCTCGACAGGGAAGGGAATTCACCCCTCCACTTT. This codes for CATSTDRLDREGNSPLHF.

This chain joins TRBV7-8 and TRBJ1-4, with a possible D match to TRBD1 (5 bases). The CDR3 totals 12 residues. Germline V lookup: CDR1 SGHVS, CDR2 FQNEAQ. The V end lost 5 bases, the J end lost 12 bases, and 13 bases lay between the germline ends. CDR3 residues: CASSLLPQELFF. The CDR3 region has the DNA TGTGCCAGCAGCCTCCTACCACAGGAACTGTTTTTT. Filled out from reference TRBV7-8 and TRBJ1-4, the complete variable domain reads GAGVSQSPRYKVAKRGQDVALRCDPISGHVSLFWYQQALGQGPEFLTYFQNEAQLDKSGLPSDRFFAERPEGSVSTLKIQRTQQEDSAVYLCASSLLPQELFFGSGTQLSVL.

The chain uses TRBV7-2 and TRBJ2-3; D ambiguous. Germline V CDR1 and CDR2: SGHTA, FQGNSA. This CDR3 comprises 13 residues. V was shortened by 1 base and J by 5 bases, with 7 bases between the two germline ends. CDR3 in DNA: TGTGCCAGCAGCTTAGATGGTAGAGATACGCAGTATTTT. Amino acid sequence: CASSLDGRDTQYF.

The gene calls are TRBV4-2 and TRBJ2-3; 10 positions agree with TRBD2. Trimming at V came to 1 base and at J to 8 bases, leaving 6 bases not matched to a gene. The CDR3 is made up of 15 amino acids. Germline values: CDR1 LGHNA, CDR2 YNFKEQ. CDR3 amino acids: CASSQVTSGKITQYF. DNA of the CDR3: TGTGCCAGCAGCCAAGTTACTAGCGGGAAAATTACGCAGTATTTT.

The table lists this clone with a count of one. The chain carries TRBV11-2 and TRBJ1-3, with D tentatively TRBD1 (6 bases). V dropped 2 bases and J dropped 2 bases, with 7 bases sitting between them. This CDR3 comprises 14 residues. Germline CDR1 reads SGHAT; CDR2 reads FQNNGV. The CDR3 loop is CASSLQGPGNTIYF. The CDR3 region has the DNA TGTGCCAGCAGCTTACAGGGGCCTGGAAACACCATATATTTT.

CDR3 nucleotide sequence: TGTGCCAGCAGCCGCCGGGTAGCGGGAGACAGGACAGATACGCAGTATTTT. It specifies CASSRRVAGDRTDTQYF. This chain joins TRBV7-3 and TRBJ2-3, with 9 bases identical to TRBD2. Germline CDR1 reads SGHTA; CDR2 reads FQGTGA. The CDR3 extends over 17 amino acids. Trimming at V came to 5 bases and at J to 3 bases, leaving 12 bases not matched to a gene.

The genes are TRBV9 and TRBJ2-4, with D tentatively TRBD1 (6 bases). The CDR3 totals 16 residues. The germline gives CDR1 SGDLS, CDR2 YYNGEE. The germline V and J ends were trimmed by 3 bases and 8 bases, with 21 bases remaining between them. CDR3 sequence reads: CASSAEQGFSLDIQYF. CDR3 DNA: TGTGCCAGCAGCGCGGAACAGGGTTTTTCTCTGGACATTCAGTACTTC. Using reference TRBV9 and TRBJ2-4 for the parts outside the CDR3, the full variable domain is DSGVTQTPKHLITATGQRVTLRCSPRSGDLSVYWYQQSLDQGLQFLIQYYNGEERAKGNILERFSAQQFPDLHSELNLSSLELGDSALYFCASSAEQGFSLDIQYFGAGTRLSVL.

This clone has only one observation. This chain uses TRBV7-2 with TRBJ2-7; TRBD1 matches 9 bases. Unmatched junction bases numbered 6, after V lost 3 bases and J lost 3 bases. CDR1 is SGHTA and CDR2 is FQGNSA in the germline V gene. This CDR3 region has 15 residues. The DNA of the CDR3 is TGTGCCAGCAGCTTTCAAGGGACAGGGTTCTACGAGCAGTACTTC. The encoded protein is CASSFQGTGFYEQYF. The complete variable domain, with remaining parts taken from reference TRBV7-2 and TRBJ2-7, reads GAGVSQSPSNKVTEKGKDVELRCDPISGHTALYWYRQSLGQGLEFLIYFQGNSAPDKSGLPSDRFSAERTGGSVSTLTIQRTQQEDSAVYLCASSFQGTGFYEQYFGPGTRLTVT.

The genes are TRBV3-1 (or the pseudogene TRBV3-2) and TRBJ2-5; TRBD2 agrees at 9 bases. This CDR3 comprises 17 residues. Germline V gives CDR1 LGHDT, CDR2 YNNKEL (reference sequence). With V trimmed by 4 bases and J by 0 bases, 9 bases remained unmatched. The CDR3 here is CASSRPISGSYQETQYF. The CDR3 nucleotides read TGTGCCAGCAGCCGACCAATTAGCGGGAGTTACCAAGAGACCCAGTACTTC.

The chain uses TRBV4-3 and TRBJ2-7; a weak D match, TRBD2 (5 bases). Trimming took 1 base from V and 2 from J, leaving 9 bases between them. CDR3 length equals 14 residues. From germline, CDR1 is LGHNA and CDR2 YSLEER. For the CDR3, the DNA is TGCGCCAGCAGCCAAGGGACTTCGACCTACGAGCAGTACTTC. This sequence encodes CASSQGTSTYEQYF.

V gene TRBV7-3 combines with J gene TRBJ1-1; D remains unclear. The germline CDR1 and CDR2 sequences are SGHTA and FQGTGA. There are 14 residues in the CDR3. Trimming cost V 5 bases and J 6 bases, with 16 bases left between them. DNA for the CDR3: TGTGCCAGCAGCGTTGACGGTGGACTGTCTGAAGCTTTCTTT. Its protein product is CASSVDGGLSEAFF.

CDR3 in amino acids: CASTLLSEAFF. The CDR3 DNA reads TGTGCCAGCACCTTACTCTCTGAAGCTTTCTTT. The chain uses TRBV5-5 and TRBJ1-1; no firm D call. V lost 6 bases, J lost 6 bases, and 9 bases lay in between. Germline-derived CDR1 and CDR2 are SGHKS and YYEKEE (reference sequence). The CDR3 totals 11 residues.

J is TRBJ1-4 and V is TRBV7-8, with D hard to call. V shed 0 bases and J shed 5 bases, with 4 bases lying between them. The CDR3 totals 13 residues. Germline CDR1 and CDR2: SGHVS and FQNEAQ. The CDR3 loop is CASSLARNEKLFF. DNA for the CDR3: TGTGCCAGCAGCTTAGCCCGGAATGAAAAACTGTTTTTT.